The 32 T cell receptor beta chains given below trace back to one sample, sequenced in a study of cytomegalovirus exposure and HLA in healthy donors. Vbeta (60) and Jbeta (13) primers were used in the PCR. Only in-frame clones appear in the TCRdb table, and some are missing; sequencing was by immunoSEQ multiplex PCR. The data hold some 220,000 clones, with about 88% observed a single time. Source material: PBMCs. The receptor source for this set is a girl aged 2 to 9 in good health and CMV-seronegative.

This clone appeared a single time. V and J are TRBV7-9 and TRBJ2-7; perhaps TRBD1 as D (5 bases). Trimming removed 1 base from V and 3 bases from J, with 7 bases in between. Germline V gives CDR1 SEHNR, CDR2 FQNEAQ (reference sequence). The CDR3 runs 13 residues. The CDR3 nucleotides read TGTGCCAGCAGCTTAGGACAGTACTACGAGCAGTACTTC. Its translation is CASSLGQYYEQYF.

This clone has just a few counts. The chain carries TRBV30 and TRBJ1-3; 8 bases match TRBD1. This CDR3 contains 14 residues. Germline values: CDR1 GTSNPN, CDR2 SVGIG (reference sequence). J was trimmed by 3 bases and V by 0 bases; bases with no gene match: 1. This CDR3 reads CAWSVGQGGNTIYF. DNA of the CDR3: TGTGCCTGGAGTGTAGGACAGGGTGGAAACACCATATATTTT.

This clone was picked up a small number of times. The V call is TRBV5-1, the J call TRBJ1-2; the match to TRBD1 covers 9 bases. Trimming removed 0 bases from V and 8 bases from J; junction bases left unmatched: 5. The CDR3 has 14 amino acids. Per germline, CDR1 SGHRS and CDR2 YFSETQ. The CDR3 here is CASSLERTGEGYTF. For the CDR3, the DNA is TGCGCCAGCAGCTTGGAACGGACAGGGGAAGGCTACACCTTC.

V and J are TRBV30 and TRBJ2-5, with 11 bases matching TRBD2. V was clipped by 3 bases and J by 7 bases; unmatched bases: 7. The CDR3 is made up of 14 amino acids. Germline assignment: CDR1 GTSNPN and CDR2 SVGIG (reference sequence). The CDR3 DNA is TGTGCCTGGAGGCTAGCGGGGGGTGGAGGGACCCAGTACTTC. Encoded protein: CAWRLAGGGGTQYF.

The V gene is TRBV19, the J gene TRBJ2-7, with 12 bases aligning to TRBD2. There are 14 residues in the CDR3. The V and J ends lost 5 bases and 4 bases, in that order; junction bases with no gene match: 3. Per germline, CDR1 LNHDA and CDR2 SQIVND (reference sequence). The CDR3: CASSSTSGSYEQYF. CDR3 sequence (DNA): TGTGCCAGTAGTTCGACTAGCGGGAGTTACGAGCAGTACTTC.

V usage is TRBV10-3 and J usage is TRBJ2-7, with 8 bases fitting TRBD2. The germline V gene encodes CDR1 ENHRY and CDR2 SYGVKD. This CDR3 contains 14 residues. J gave up 6 bases and V 4 bases, and 8 bases lay outside the gene matches. CDR3 sequence reads: CAISVSGEVGEQYF. The CDR3 DNA is TGTGCCATCAGTGTTAGCGGGGAGGTGGGCGAGCAGTACTTC.

The chain joins TRBV30 to TRBJ2-7, with 7 bases aligning to TRBD1. Germline assignment: CDR1 GTSNPN and CDR2 SVGIG (reference sequence). V gave up 7 bases and J gave up 6 bases; unmatched junction bases: 9. The CDR3 sequence is 12 residues long. The CDR3 protein is CALYRGRSEQYF. In nucleotides, the CDR3 is TGTGCCTTGTACAGGGGAAGGAGCGAGCAGTACTTC. The full variable domain, rest sourced from reference TRBV30 and TRBJ2-7, is SQTIHQWPATLVQPVGSPLSLECTVEGTSNPNLYWYRQAAGRGLQLLFYSVGIGQISSEVPQNLSASRPQDRQFILSSKKLLLSDSGFYLCALYRGRSEQYFGPGTRLTVT.

The chain links TRBV7-6 to TRBJ2-7; D may be TRBD1 (7 bases). This CDR3 region has 16 residues. From germline, CDR1 is SGHVS and CDR2 FNYEAQ. V lost 1 base and J 2 bases, leaving 15 bases between the germline ends. The CDR3: CASSLEGAGGTYEQYF. In DNA, the CDR3 is TGTGCCAGCAGCTTAGAGGGGGCAGGGGGGACCTACGAGCAGTACTTC.

V is TRBV10-2 and J is TRBJ1-5; maybe TRBD1 (5 bases). Germline V lookup: CDR1 WSHSY, CDR2 SAAADI. CDR3 size: 14 residues. The V and J ends lost 0 bases and 6 bases respectively, with 9 bases between them. CDR3 bases: TGCGCCAGCAGTGAGTCCCAGGGAAGTCAGCCCCAGCATTTT. Translation gives CASSESQGSQPQHF.

The CDR3 region is CASSPGGSGYTF. The CDR3 bases are TGTGCCAGCAGCCCCGGGGGGTCTGGCTACACCTTC. The chain has TRBV2 and TRBJ1-2; weak D call: TRBD1 (5 bases). Germline CDR1 SNHLY, CDR2 FYNNEI. V lost 6 bases and J 7 bases, leaving 12 bases between the germline ends. CDR3 length: 12 residues.

The rearrangement joins TRBV27 to TRBJ2-7; D remains ambiguous. This CDR3 spans 12 amino acids. V lost 7 bases, J lost 4 bases, and 11 bases lay in between. Germline V CDR1 and CDR2: MNHEY, SMNVEV (reference sequence). The CDR3 sequence: CASMRSVYEQYF. The CDR3 nucleotides are TGTGCCAGCATGCGTTCCGTATACGAGCAGTACTTC.

This clone has only one observation. The chain recombines TRBV29-1 with TRBJ1-1; 9 bases fit TRBD1. The J segment lost 0 bases and the V segment lost 6 bases, leaving 17 bases of the junction unmatched. The CDR3 extends over 18 amino acids. CDR1 SQVTM and CDR2 ANQGSEA come from the germline V gene. CDR3 DNA sequence: TGCAGCGTCCCCGCGGCCGGGACAGGGATGGGCATGAACACTGAAGCTTTCTTT. This sequence encodes CSVPAAGTGMGMNTEAFF.

This sequence joins TRBV15 and TRBJ2-3; 8 bases are shared with TRBD2. CDR3 size: 19 residues. The germline CDR1 and CDR2 sequences are LNHNV and YYDKDF (reference sequence). Germline trimming cut 0 bases from V and 5 bases from J; bases unmatched to any gene: 16. CDR3: CATSRDRGPRGGVEDTQYF. The CDR3 DNA follows: TGTGCCACCAGCAGAGATCGGGGCCCCCGGGGGGGAGTCGAAGATACGCAGTATTTT.

This sequence joins TRBV6-1 and TRBJ2-3; D is possibly TRBD2 (6 bases). The CDR3 has 17 residues. Germline values: CDR1 MNHNS, CDR2 SASEGT. V was clipped by 4 bases and J by 8 bases, with 25 bases between them. The CDR3 bases are TGTGCCAGCAGTGTACAACTGACTAGTGTGGACCTCGGTACGCAGTATTTT. Amino acids: CASSVQLTSVDLGTQYF.

The rearrangement uses TRBV2 and TRBJ2-5, with D maybe TRBD2 (7 bases). The V gene's germline CDR1 is SNHLY and CDR2 FYNNEI. The CDR3 length is 16 residues. V was pared by 5 bases and J by 2 bases, with 18 bases between. DNA of the CDR3: TGTGCCAGCAGTCGTACAGGGAGGGTTGGACAAGAGACCCAGTACTTC. This encodes CASSRTGRVGQETQYF.

The chain couples TRBV6-4 to TRBJ2-7, with D perhaps matching TRBD1 (5 bases). This CDR3 spans 19 amino acids. V was cut by 0 bases and J by 1 base, with 22 bases left in between. Germline CDR1 is MRHNA and CDR2 is SNTAGT. The CDR3 DNA reads TGTGCCAGCAGTGACTCGGAATGGCCGGCAGGGAAAGGTTCCTACGAGCAGTACTTC. Translated, it gives CASSDSEWPAGKGSYEQYF.

This clone has a single count. J is TRBJ2-3 and V is TRBV5-1, with 12 bases identical to TRBD2. The CDR3 is 16 residues long. Germline CDR1 SGHRS, CDR2 YFSETQ. V gave up 3 bases and J gave up 7 bases; unmatched junction bases: 9. DNA for the CDR3: TGCGCCAGCAGCTCGACTAGCGGGAGTGTCAGGAATACGCAGTATTTT. Translating it yields CASSSTSGSVRNTQYF.

CDR3 DNA sequence: TGTGCCAGCAGAAATTGGCCTAGCGGGGGATTTAGCTCCTACAATGAGCAGTTCTTC. Its translation is CASRNWPSGGFSSYNEQFF. The rearrangement uses TRBV5-4 and TRBJ2-1; 10 nucleotides match TRBD2. J was trimmed by 0 bases and V by 5 bases; bases with no gene match: 14. Germline loops: CDR1 SGHNT, CDR2 YYREEE (reference sequence). The CDR3 is 19 amino acids.

The chain uses TRBV11-2 and TRBJ2-3; the D gene is possibly TRBD2 (5 bases). Germline assignment: CDR1 SGHAT and CDR2 FQNNGV. The CDR3 spans 16 residues. Trimming left V 1 base short and J 4 bases short, with 15 bases between. For the CDR3, the DNA is TGTGCCAGCAGCTTAGTACTTCGTTCTAGCTCAGATACGCAGTATTTT. Translation gives CASSLVLRSSSDTQYF.

The rearrangement joins TRBV28 to TRBJ1-4; TRBD1 matches at 8 bases. CDR3 length equals 16 residues. V trimming: 10 bases; J trimming: 0 bases; junction bases outside the gene matches: 10. Looked up from germline, CDR1 is MDHEN and CDR2 is SYDVKM. The CDR3 region is CATLGTGESTNEKLFF. The CDR3 coding sequence is TGTGCCACCCTCGGGACAGGTGAATCAACTAATGAAAAACTGTTTTTT.

This clone has a single count. The genes are TRBV6-1 and TRBJ1-4, with a weak D call TRBD1 (5 bases). Germline assignment: CDR1 MNHNS and CDR2 SASEGT. The CDR3 is 13 residues long. The V gene lost 5 bases and the J gene lost 7 bases, with 11 bases spanning the gap. Here the CDR3 reads CASSYQRGEKLFF. The CDR3 region has the DNA TGTGCCAGCAGTTATCAAAGGGGTGAAAAACTGTTTTTT.

This clone was observed a single time. This sequence joins TRBV6-5 and TRBJ1-1; D unresolved. V shed 7 bases and J shed 1 base, with 13 bases lying between them. In germline, CDR1 is MNHEY, CDR2 SVGAGI. The CDR3 length is 14 residues. The CDR3 reads CASTLHGGNTEAFF. As DNA, the CDR3 is TGTGCCAGCACCTTACACGGAGGGAACACTGAAGCTTTCTTT.

The chain combines TRBV12-5 with TRBJ2-7; TRBD1 aligns across 7 bases. Germline V gene data show CDR1 as LGHNT and CDR2 as FRNRAP. J was trimmed by 1 base and V by 1 base; bases with no gene match: 4. The CDR3 runs 15 residues. CDR3 DNA sequence: TGTGCTAGTGGTTTGGCCTGGGACAGTTCCTACGAGCAGTACTTC. Protein product: CASGLAWDSSYEQYF.

This clone was seen just once. V usage is TRBV2 and J usage is TRBJ1-4; TRBD1 aligns across 10 bases. Trimming took 6 bases from V and 8 from J; bases not matched to a gene: 9. CDR3 length: 15 amino acids. The germline CDR1 and CDR2 sequences are SNHLY and FYNNEI. The CDR3 sequence is CASRGQGVSEEKLFF. The DNA for the CDR3 is TGTGCCAGCAGAGGACAGGGGGTTTCCGAAGAAAAACTGTTTTTT.

This clone turned up a few times. The genes are TRBV25-1 and TRBJ2-3, with a possible D match to TRBD2 (5 bases). Between the trimmed V and J ends, which lost 4 bases and 0 bases, there was a span of 5 bases. Germline CDR1 and CDR2: MGHDK and SYGVNS. CDR3 length: 13 residues. The CDR3 nucleotides are TGTGCCAGCAGTGGGACTAGCACAGATACGCAGTATTTT. Amino acids: CASSGTSTDTQYF.

CDR3 in DNA: TGCGCCAGCAGCTTGGTGGGACAGACCTACGAGCAGTACTTC. Translating it yields CASSLVGQTYEQYF. V gene TRBV5-1 combines with J gene TRBJ2-7, with 7 bases aligning to TRBD1. CDR1 is SGHRS, CDR2 YFSETQ, per germline. Germline trimming cut 0 bases from V and 2 bases from J; bases unmatched to any gene: 2. The CDR3 is 14 residues long. Together with reference TRBV5-1 and TRBJ2-7, the CDR3 gives the full variable domain: KAGVTQTPRYLIKTRGQQVTLSCSPISGHRSVSWYQQTPGQGLQFLFEYFSETQRNKGNFPGRFSGRQFSNSRSEMNVSTLELGDSALYLCASSLVGQTYEQYFGPGTRLTVT.

The chain couples TRBV4-1 to TRBJ1-3; 10 bases are a match to TRBD1. Losses at the gene ends were 3 bases for V and 2 bases for J; bases not matched to a gene: 4. The length of the CDR3 is 16 residues. CDR1 and CDR2 from the germline V gene are MGHRA and YSYEKL. The CDR3 DNA reads as TGCGCCAGCAGCCAGATCGGACAGGGGGCTGGAAACACCATATATTTT. Translation: CASSQIGQGAGNTIYF.

This chain joins TRBV2 and TRBJ2-3, with 9 nucleotides matching TRBD1. Germline assignment: CDR1 SNHLY and CDR2 FYNNEI. After removal of 6 bases from V and 2 bases from J, the junction contained 6 bases not matched to a gene. The CDR3 runs 15 residues. CDR3 nucleotides: TGTGCCAGCAGGAGCGGACAGGGGACCACAGATACGCAGTATTTT. Amino acid sequence: CASRSGQGTTDTQYF.

This clone was counted a few times. The chain recombines TRBV4-2 with TRBJ1-5; D call uncertain. There are 16 residues in the CDR3. The V end lost 1 base, the J end lost 0 bases, and 10 bases lay between the germline ends. Germline V gives CDR1 LGHNA, CDR2 YNFKEQ. As DNA, the CDR3 is TGTGCCAGCAGCCAAGCGCGAGGTTATAGCAATCAGCCCCAGCATTTT. The encoded protein is CASSQARGYSNQPQHF.

This sequence joins TRBV7-9 and TRBJ2-4; TRBD2 might be the D (5 bases). The V gene's germline CDR1 is SEHNR and CDR2 FQNEAQ (reference sequence). The CDR3 is 18 residues long. The V gene lost 0 bases and the J gene lost 7 bases, with 22 bases spanning the gap. The CDR3 DNA follows: TGTGCCAGCAGCTTAGCGTATTTGGGAGAACGGTTGAAGAACATTCAGTACTTC. Residues: CASSLAYLGERLKNIQYF.

The rearrangement links TRBV5-8 to TRBJ2-1; D is undetermined. The CDR3 contains 16 residues. Germline-derived CDR1 and CDR2 are SGHTS and YDEGEE. V lost 2 bases to trimming and J lost 0 bases, with 12 bases between them. The chain's CDR3 is CASSFEASYSYNEQFF. In DNA, the CDR3 is TGTGCCAGCAGCTTCGAGGCTTCCTACTCCTACAATGAGCAGTTCTTC. The full variable domain, completed using reference TRBV5-8 and TRBJ2-1, is EAGVTQSPTHLIKTRGQQATLRCSPISGHTSVYWYQQALGLGLQFLLWYDEGEERNRGNFPPRFSGRQFPNYSSELNVNALELEDSALYLCASSFEASYSYNEQFFGPGTRLTVL.

The genes are TRBV21-1 and TRBJ2-3; TRBD2 is the table's D call and was not checked against the DNA. TRBV21-1 is termed a pseudogene. The CDR3 extends over 18 amino acids. The CDR3: CASSKGTSGARWTDTQYF. DNA of the CDR3: TGTGCCAGCAGCAAAGGGACTAGCGGAGCCCGGTGGACAGATACGCAGTATTTT.